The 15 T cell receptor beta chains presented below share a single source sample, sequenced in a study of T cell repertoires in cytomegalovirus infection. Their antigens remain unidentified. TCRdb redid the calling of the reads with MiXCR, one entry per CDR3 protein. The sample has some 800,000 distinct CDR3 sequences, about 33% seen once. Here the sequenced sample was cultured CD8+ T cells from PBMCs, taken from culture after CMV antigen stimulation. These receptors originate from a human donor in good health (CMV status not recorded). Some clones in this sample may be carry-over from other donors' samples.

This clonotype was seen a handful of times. The CDR3 sequence is CASSDNGSPYEQYV. CDR3 DNA sequence: TGTGCCAGCAGTGACAACGGATCTCCCTACGAGCAGTACGTC. This chain uses TRBV6-4 with TRBJ2-7; no clear D gene. Per germline, CDR1 MRHNA and CDR2 SNTAGT. The CDR3 totals 14 residues. Trimming shortened V by 2 bases and J by 2 bases, and 10 bases separated the two germline ends.

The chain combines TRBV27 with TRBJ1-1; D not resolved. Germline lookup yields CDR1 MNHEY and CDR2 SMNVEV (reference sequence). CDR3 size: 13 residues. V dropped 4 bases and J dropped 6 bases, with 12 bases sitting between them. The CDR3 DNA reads TGTGCCAGCAGTTCCTCCCGGAGCGCTGAAGCTTTCTTT. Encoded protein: CASSSSRSAEAFF.

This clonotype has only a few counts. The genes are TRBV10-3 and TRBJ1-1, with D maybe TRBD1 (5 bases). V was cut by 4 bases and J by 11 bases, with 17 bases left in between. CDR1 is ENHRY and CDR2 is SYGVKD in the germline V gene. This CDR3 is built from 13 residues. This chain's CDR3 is CAISGRDLDVAFF. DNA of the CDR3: TGTGCCATCAGTGGAAGGGACCTCGACGTCGCTTTCTTT.

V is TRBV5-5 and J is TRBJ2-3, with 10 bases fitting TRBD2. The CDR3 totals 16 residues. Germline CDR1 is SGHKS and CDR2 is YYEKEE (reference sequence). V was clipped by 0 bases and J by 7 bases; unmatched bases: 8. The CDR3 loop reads CASSLAGQRGGNTQYF. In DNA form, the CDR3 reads TGTGCCAGCAGCTTGGCCGGGCAGCGGGGGGGTAATACGCAGTATTTT.

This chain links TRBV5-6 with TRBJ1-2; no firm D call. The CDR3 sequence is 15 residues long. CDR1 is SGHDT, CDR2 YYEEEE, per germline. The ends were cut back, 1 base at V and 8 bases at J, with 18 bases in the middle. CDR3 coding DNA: TGTGCCAGCAGCTTGTTCCTTGCGGTTATAGGAGGCTACACCTTC. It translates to CASSLFLAVIGGYTF.

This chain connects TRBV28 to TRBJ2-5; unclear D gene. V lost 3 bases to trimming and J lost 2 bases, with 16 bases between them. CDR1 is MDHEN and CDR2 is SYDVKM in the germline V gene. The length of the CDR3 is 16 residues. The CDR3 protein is CASSFRMARWQETQYF. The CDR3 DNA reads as TGTGCCAGCAGTTTTCGGATGGCTCGTTGGCAAGAGACCCAGTACTTC.

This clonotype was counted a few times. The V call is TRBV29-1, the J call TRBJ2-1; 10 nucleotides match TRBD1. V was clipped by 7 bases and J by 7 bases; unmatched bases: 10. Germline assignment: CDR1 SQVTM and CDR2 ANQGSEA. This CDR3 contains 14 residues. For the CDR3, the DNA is TGCAGCGGTGCCGGACAGGGGGGTCGGAATGAGCAGTTCTTC. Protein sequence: CSGAGQGGRNEQFF.

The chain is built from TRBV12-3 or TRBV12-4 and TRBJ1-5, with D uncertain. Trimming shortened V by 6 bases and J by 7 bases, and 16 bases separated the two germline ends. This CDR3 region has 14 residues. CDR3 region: CASSPKRVKQPQHF. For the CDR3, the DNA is TGTGCCAGCAGCCCTAAGAGGGTAAAACAGCCCCAGCATTTT.

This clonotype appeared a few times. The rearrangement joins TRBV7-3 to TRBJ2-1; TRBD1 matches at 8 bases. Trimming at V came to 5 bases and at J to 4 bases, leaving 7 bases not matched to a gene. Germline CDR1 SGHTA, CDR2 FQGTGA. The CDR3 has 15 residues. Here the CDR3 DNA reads TGTGCCAGCAGCACCCTGGACAGGGCGTACAATGAGCAGTTCTTC. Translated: CASSTLDRAYNEQFF.

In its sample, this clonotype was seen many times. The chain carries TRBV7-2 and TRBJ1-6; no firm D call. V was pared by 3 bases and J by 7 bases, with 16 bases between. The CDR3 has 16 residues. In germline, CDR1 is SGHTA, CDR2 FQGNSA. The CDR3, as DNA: TGTGCCAGCAGCTTCAACAGTGGCAGCGTCAATTCACCCCTCCACTTT. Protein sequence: CASSFNSGSVNSPLHF.

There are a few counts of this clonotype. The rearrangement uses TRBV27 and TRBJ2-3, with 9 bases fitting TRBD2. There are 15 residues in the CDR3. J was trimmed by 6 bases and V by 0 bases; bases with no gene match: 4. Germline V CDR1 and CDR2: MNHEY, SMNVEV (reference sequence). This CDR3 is CASSLSRGLADTQYF. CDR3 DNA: TGTGCCAGCAGTTTATCAAGAGGACTAGCGGATACGCAGTATTTT.

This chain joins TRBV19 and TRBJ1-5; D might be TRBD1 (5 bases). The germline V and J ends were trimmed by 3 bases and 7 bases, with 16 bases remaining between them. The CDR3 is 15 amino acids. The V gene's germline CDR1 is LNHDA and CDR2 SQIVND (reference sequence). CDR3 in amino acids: CASSMRPRGGQPQHF. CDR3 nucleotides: TGTGCCAGTAGTATGCGACCGAGGGGTGGGCAGCCCCAGCATTTT.

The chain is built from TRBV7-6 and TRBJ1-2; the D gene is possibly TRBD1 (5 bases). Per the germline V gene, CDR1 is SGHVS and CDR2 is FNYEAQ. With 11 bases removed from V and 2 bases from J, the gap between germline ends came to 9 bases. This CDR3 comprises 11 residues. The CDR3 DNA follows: TGTGCCGACGAGGGGAACTATGGCTACACCTTC. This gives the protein CADEGNYGYTF.

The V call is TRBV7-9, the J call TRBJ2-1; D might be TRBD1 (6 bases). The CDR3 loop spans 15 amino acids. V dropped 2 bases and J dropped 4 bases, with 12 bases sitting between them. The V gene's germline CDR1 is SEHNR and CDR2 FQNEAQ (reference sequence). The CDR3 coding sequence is TGTGCCAGCAGCTTACCGGACAGAGTGTACAATGAGCAGTTCTTC. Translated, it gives CASSLPDRVYNEQFF.

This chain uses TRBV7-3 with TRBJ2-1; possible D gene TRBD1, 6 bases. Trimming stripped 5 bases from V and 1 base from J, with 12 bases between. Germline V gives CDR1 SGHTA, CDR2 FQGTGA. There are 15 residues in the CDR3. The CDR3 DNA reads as TGTGCCAGCAGCCGCATTAGGGGGTCCTACAATGAGCAGTTCTTC. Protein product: CASSRIRGSYNEQFF.